This T cell receptor (beta chain) was sequenced during a study of persistence of HIV-infected CD4 T cells. On the study more broadly: Isolated cells were CMV- and HIV-1 Gag-responding CD4+ T cells. Broader study findings: CMV- and Gag-responding cells had lower TCRbeta richness than CD3/CD28-responding cells. Degenerate expanded CDR3beta sequences were enriched among CMV- and Gag-responding cells.

Concerning this clone itself: Its antigen remains unknown.

Germline CDR1 LNHDA, CDR2 SQIVND (reference sequence). CDR3 length: 16 amino acids. V trimming: 4 bases; J trimming: 5 bases; junction bases outside the gene matches: 3. The stimulus was an HIV-1 Gag 15-mer peptide pool, roughly 1 ug/peptide/mL. CD40L/CD69 double-negative CD45RO-high memory CD4+ T cells were collected. For 15 to 20 hours, CD8-depleted PBMCs received anti-CD28/CD49d costimulation, a CD40-blocking antibody and enfuvirtide. The libraries were made with immunoSEQ version 4 in survey mode. TCRdb keeps only in-frame clones here, not all; method: immunoSEQ multiplex PCR. There are some 32,000 clones in the sample; roughly four fifths occur only once, and approximately 20% lies in the top ten.

The chain recombines TRBV19 with TRBJ2-2, with 14 bases aligning to TRBD2. The sequence derives from an adult woman with HIV who was CMV-seropositive. The specimen was CD4+ T cells sorted from PBMCs after roughly 18-hour stimulation, collected from a patient who received antiretroviral therapy. CDR3 region: CASSSGLAGGTGELFF. In nucleotides, the CDR3 is TGTGCCAGTAGTAGCGGACTAGCGGGGGGTACCGGGGAGCTGTTTTTT.